This TCR beta chain was recovered during a study of shared T cell receptors in the human thymus. Profiling relied on immunoSEQ multiplex PCR, and the TCRdb table lists in-frame clones only, not all of them. Of about 380,000 clones in the sample, roughly 94% were seen once. The sequenced material came from thymocytes. The receptor's source is a human donor.

CDR3 in DNA: TGTGCCAGCAGTTTCCCTAGCACAGATACGCAGTATTTT. Its protein is CASSFPSTDTQYF. The chain carries TRBV28 and TRBJ2-3; D is ambiguous. The CDR3 spans 13 residues. Germline loops: CDR1 MDHEN, CDR2 SYDVKM. Deletions cut 3 bases from V and 0 bases from J, with 4 bases between.